This paragraph reports one TCR beta chain. Its matching antigen is unknown. Researchers isolated at least 7 million PBMCs per sample. This entry belongs to a study of blood T cells in healthy people across ages. Regarding the study as a whole: Diversity estimates from one million T cells were considered underestimates. Unsorted PBMCs ruled out conclusive naive versus antigen-experienced comparison.

A J-beta primer mix and a sample-barcoded 5' primer were used in a second PCR of about 7 to 12 cycles. Each CDR3 protein gets one entry after TCRdb re-called the 5' RACE reads with MiXCR. Seen here are hundreds of thousands of distinct CDR3 sequences, roughly 50% observed once, and the top ten hold roughly 26%. Between the trimmed V and J ends, which lost 0 bases and 6 bases, there was a span of 18 bases. This CDR3 has 17 residues. Germline-derived CDR1 and CDR2 are MGHRA and YSYEKL. The sequenced sample consisted of blood. The receptor's source is a middle-aged man in good health. The chain couples TRBV4-1 to TRBJ2-4; D unclear. CDR3 sequence (DNA): TGCGCCAGCAGCCAAGATCTGAGCCCAAGGTGGGGAAACATTCAGTACTTC. Its translation: CASSQDLSPRWGNIQYF.